The 22 T cell receptor beta chains below come from one sample, sequenced in a study of response to subunit inactivated influenza vaccine (dated by TCRdb to 2017 to 2018). Library preparation was by RT-PCR. TCRdb lists the instrument as Illumina HiSeq 2500. TCRdb reanalyzed the raw reads on its own, using fastp at Q25 for trimming and MiXCR for clone calling, and kept in-frame beta chains. Every entry covers one CDR3 protein and lists the most common genes and DNA from its rows. Recorded for this sample are about 480,000 distinct CDR3 sequences; 25% of them occurred a single time. The ten largest make up under 2.5% of the sample. The sequences come from CD4+ T cells sorted from PBMCs, collected more than 4 days after vaccination. The receptors were sampled from a man in his forties or fifties who received an inactivated influenza vaccine. Donor details come from another sample of the same person, matched by shared clones.

Only a few counts were recorded for this clonotype. V usage is TRBV20-1 and J usage is TRBJ2-2; the D is unclear. Germline V gene data show CDR1 as DFQATT and CDR2 as SNEGSKA (reference sequence). Trimming left V 6 bases short and J 1 base short, with 6 bases between. The CDR3 sequence is 12 residues long. CDR3 sequence (DNA): TGCAGTGCCCAGCGGAACACCGGGGAGCTGTTTTTT. Its protein is CSAQRNTGELFF.

The chain recombines TRBV24-1 with TRBJ2-5; 11 bases map to TRBD2. After removal of 10 bases from V and 3 bases from J, the junction contained 6 bases not matched to a gene. Germline CDR1 KGHDR, CDR2 SFDVKD. CDR3 length: 14 amino acids. CDR3 protein: CATSSGGFKETQYF. Written as DNA, the CDR3 is TGTGCCACTTCTAGCGGGGGGTTTAAAGAGACCCAGTACTTC.

This clonotype was recorded a few times. The rearrangement joins TRBV4-3 to TRBJ1-4; tentatively, D is TRBD1 (5 bases). This CDR3 is built from 16 residues. V was clipped by 1 base and J by 8 bases, with 17 bases between them. Looked up from germline, CDR1 is LGHNA and CDR2 is YSLEER. CDR3 loop: CASSQGLGARYEKLFF. The CDR3 coding sequence is TGCGCCAGCAGCCAAGGCCTTGGGGCGCGTTACGAAAAACTGTTTTTT.

V gene TRBV6-5 combines with J gene TRBJ2-5, with D unresolved. CDR1 is MNHEY, CDR2 SVGAGI, per germline. CDR3 length: 14 amino acids. Between the trimmed V and J ends, which lost 8 bases and 2 bases, there was a span of 15 bases. The CDR3: CASGFPGVQETQYF. For the CDR3, the DNA is TGTGCCAGCGGTTTTCCAGGTGTTCAAGAGACCCAGTACTTC.

V gene TRBV10-3 combines with J gene TRBJ2-7; perhaps TRBD1 as D (6 bases). The CDR3 runs 14 residues. V dropped 0 bases and J dropped 3 bases, with 9 bases sitting between them. The germline V gene has CDR1 ENHRY and CDR2 SYGVKD. The CDR3 DNA reads TGTGCCATCAGTGAGTCAACAGGGAACTACGAGCAGTACTTC. It yields the protein CAISESTGNYEQYF.

In this sample, this clonotype turned up many times. The gene calls are TRBV12-3 or TRBV12-4 and TRBJ2-7, with D hard to call. The V end lost 5 bases, the J end lost 5 bases, and 7 bases lay between the germline ends. The CDR3 is 11 residues long. For the CDR3, the DNA is TGTGCCAGCAGTAGGCTGGACGAGCAGTACTTC. Protein: CASSRLDEQYF.

A remark on this clonotype: This could be a read error, since a much larger clone is one nucleotide away. The rearrangement links TRBV3-1 to TRBJ1-2, with D unclear. The CDR3 runs to 14 residues. Germline CDR1 LGHDT, CDR2 YNNKEL (reference sequence). The CDR3 reads CAGSQGSRDYGYTF. CDR3 in DNA: TGTGCCGGCAGCCAAGGATCAAGGGACTATGGCTACACCTTC. Full variable domain (remainder filled in from reference TRBV3-1 and TRBJ1-2): DTAVSQTPKYLVTQMGNDKSIKCEQNLGHDTMYWYKQDSKKFLKIMFSYNNKELIINETVPNRFSPKSPDKAHLNLHINSLELGDSAVYFCAGSQGSRDYGYTFGSGTRLTVV.

The rearrangement joins TRBV10-3 to TRBJ2-7; maybe TRBD2 (6 bases). Trimming stripped 1 base from V and 6 bases from J, with 10 bases between. The CDR3 sequence is 13 residues long. The V gene's germline CDR1 is ENHRY and CDR2 SYGVKD. The CDR3 DNA follows: TGTGCCATCAGTGAGTGGGGGGAAGGCGAGCAGTACTTC. This sequence encodes CAISEWGEGEQYF.

This clonotype has only a few counts. The chain is built from TRBV3-1 and TRBJ1-1; D uncertain. Trimming cost V 3 bases and J 5 bases, with 7 bases left between them. The CDR3 spans 12 residues. The germline gives CDR1 LGHDT, CDR2 YNNKEL (reference sequence). Written as DNA, the CDR3 is TGTGCCAGCAGCCAGACGGGGACTGAAGCTTTCTTT. It translates to CASSQTGTEAFF.

This chain links TRBV20-1 with TRBJ2-5; 8 bases agree with TRBD2. The junction had 6 bases not matched to a gene; V was cut back by 5 bases and J by 7 bases. Germline V CDR1 and CDR2: DFQATT, SNEGSKA (reference sequence). This CDR3 comprises 12 residues. The DNA for the CDR3 is TGCAGTGCTGCACAGCGGGGGACGACCCAGTACTTC. Translation: CSAAQRGTTQYF.

V is TRBV20-1 and J is TRBJ1-1; D ambiguous. Trimming removed 3 bases at V and 0 bases at J, with 11 bases between. The germline V gene encodes CDR1 DFQATT and CDR2 SNEGSKA (reference sequence). The CDR3 is made up of 14 amino acids. CDR3 protein: CSASQDTLNTEAFF. Written as DNA, the CDR3 is TGCAGTGCTAGTCAAGACACATTGAACACTGAAGCTTTCTTT.

The chain recombines TRBV6-4 with TRBJ2-1; D is unclear. CDR3 length: 14 amino acids. CDR1 is MRHNA and CDR2 is SNTAGT in the germline V gene. Between the trimmed V and J ends, which lost 5 bases and 9 bases, there was a span of 17 bases. In DNA, the CDR3 is TGTGCCAGCAGTCTATCGTGGAAGAAAGGTGAGCAGTTCTTC. Translating it yields CASSLSWKKGEQFF.

This clonotype was seen only once. The chain joins TRBV6-1 to TRBJ2-5, with 14 positions matching TRBD2. Germline CDR1 is MNHNS and CDR2 is SASEGT. Trimming at V came to 7 bases and at J to 3 bases, leaving 4 bases not matched to a gene. The length of the CDR3 is 15 residues. Here the CDR3 DNA reads TGTGCCAGCATATTGGGACTAGCGGGAGAAGAGACCCAGTACTTC. This sequence encodes CASILGLAGEETQYF.

This chain uses TRBV29-1 with TRBJ1-5; a possible D gene is TRBD1 (5 bases). Trimming stripped 4 bases from V and 3 bases from J, with 10 bases between. The CDR3 is 13 residues long. Germline V gene sequence: CDR1 SQVTM, CDR2 ANQGSEA. This CDR3 reads CSVAVGANQPQHF. The CDR3 DNA follows: TGCAGCGTTGCTGTCGGGGCCAATCAGCCCCAGCATTTT.

In its sample, this clonotype was seen once. The rearrangement joins TRBV28 to TRBJ2-1, with 7 positions matching TRBD2. Germline V gene sequence: CDR1 MDHEN, CDR2 SYDVKM. The trim removed 0 bases at V and 7 bases at J, leaving 3 bases unmatched. The CDR3 has 14 amino acids. The CDR3 region has the DNA TGTGCCAGCAGTTTATGGCTAGCGGAAAATGAGCAGTTCTTC. The encoded protein is CASSLWLAENEQFF. The variable domain in full, completed from reference TRBV28 and TRBJ2-1, reads DVKVTQSSRYLVKRTGEKVFLECVQDMDHENMFWYRQDPGLGLRLIYFSYDVKMKEKGDIPEGYSVSREKKERFSLILESASTNQTSMYLCASSLWLAENEQFFGPGTRLTVL.

This clonotype has a handful of counts. This rearrangement joins TRBV18 to TRBJ1-1, with TRBD1 matching over 7 bases. V was clipped by 0 bases and J by 2 bases; unmatched bases: 3. Looked up from germline, CDR1 is KGHSH and CDR2 is LQKENI. This CDR3 contains 15 residues. The CDR3 region is CASSPPNRGNTEAFF. As DNA, the CDR3 is TGTGCCAGCTCACCACCTAACAGGGGTAACACTGAAGCTTTCTTT.

This clonotype was seen more than once but under ten times. The genes are TRBV5-1 and TRBJ2-5; D not certain. The V gene's germline CDR1 is SGHRS and CDR2 YFSETQ. The CDR3 runs to 13 residues. Trimming left V 4 bases short and J 2 bases short, with 9 bases between. CDR3 DNA: TGCGCCAGCAGCGGTAGGCAGCAAGAGACCCAGTACTTC. The encoded protein is CASSGRQQETQYF.

The genes are TRBV12-3 or TRBV12-4 and TRBJ1-2, with D maybe TRBD1 (5 bases). V was trimmed by 5 bases and J by 8 bases, leaving 15 bases between them. This CDR3 has 13 residues. CDR3 sequence reads: CASSTVRDGGYTF. The CDR3 DNA is TGTGCCAGCAGTACCGTCCGGGACGGCGGCTACACCTTC.

The sample holds a few counts of this clonotype. V usage is TRBV4-1 and J usage is TRBJ2-3; weak D call: TRBD1 (6 bases). Germline CDR1 and CDR2: MGHRA and YSYEKL. This CDR3 contains 17 residues. The germline V and J ends were trimmed by 0 bases and 1 base, with 14 bases remaining between them. CDR3: CASSQDGGPRGTDTQYF. The CDR3 DNA is TGCGCCAGCAGCCAAGATGGGGGCCCCCGGGGCACAGATACGCAGTATTTT.

The CDR3 loop reads CASSPRTSMISYEQYF. The CDR3 DNA follows: TGTGCCAGCAGCCCGCGGACTAGTATGATCTCCTACGAGCAGTACTTC. The chain combines TRBV7-8 with TRBJ2-7; 7 bases align to TRBD2. After removal of 5 bases from V and 0 bases from J, the junction contained 10 bases not matched to a gene. The CDR3 runs 16 residues. CDR1 and CDR2 from the germline V gene are SGHVS and FQNEAQ.

V and J are TRBV7-2 and TRBJ2-5; TRBD1 aligns across 8 bases. CDR1 and CDR2 (germline): SGHTA, FQGNSA. This CDR3 is built from 15 residues. With V trimmed by 6 bases and J by 4 bases, 10 bases remained unmatched. The DNA for the CDR3 is TGTGCCAGCAGTACGCAGGGGGCGCGCGGAGAGACCCAGTACTTC. This encodes CASSTQGARGETQYF.

This clonotype was seen only a few times. CDR3 region: CASSTPRTSGYPTDTQYF. CDR3 DNA: TGTGCCAGCAGCACTCCGAGGACTAGCGGGTATCCCACAGATACGCAGTATTTT. The V and J genes are TRBV9 and TRBJ2-3; 11 positions agree with TRBD2. The V gene's germline CDR1 is SGDLS and CDR2 YYNGEE. This CDR3 contains 18 residues. Germline trimming cut 4 bases from V and 2 bases from J; bases unmatched to any gene: 12.